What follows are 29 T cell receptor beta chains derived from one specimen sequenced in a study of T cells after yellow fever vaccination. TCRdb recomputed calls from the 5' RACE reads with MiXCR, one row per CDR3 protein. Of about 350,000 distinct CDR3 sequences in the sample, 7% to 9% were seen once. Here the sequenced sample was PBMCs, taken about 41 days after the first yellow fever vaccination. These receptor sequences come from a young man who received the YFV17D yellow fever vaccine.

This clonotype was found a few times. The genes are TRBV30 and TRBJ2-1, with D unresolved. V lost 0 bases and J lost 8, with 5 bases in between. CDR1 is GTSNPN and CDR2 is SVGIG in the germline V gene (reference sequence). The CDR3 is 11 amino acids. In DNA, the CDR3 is TGTGCCTGGAGTGTTGTGTATGAGCAGTTCTTC. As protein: CAWSVVYEQFF.

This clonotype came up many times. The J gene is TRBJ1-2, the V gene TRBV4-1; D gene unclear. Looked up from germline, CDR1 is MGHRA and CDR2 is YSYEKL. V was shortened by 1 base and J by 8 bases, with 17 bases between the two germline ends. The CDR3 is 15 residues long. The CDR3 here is CASSQGTQPVWGYTF. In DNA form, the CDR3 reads TGCGCCAGCAGCCAAGGGACCCAGCCTGTATGGGGCTACACCTTC.

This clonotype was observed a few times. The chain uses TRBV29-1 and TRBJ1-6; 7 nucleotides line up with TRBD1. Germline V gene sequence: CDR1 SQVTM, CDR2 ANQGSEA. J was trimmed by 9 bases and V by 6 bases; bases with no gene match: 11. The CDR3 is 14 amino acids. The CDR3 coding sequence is TGCAGCGTGATACAGGGGCCCTATGGTTCACCCCTCCACTTT. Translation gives CSVIQGPYGSPLHF.

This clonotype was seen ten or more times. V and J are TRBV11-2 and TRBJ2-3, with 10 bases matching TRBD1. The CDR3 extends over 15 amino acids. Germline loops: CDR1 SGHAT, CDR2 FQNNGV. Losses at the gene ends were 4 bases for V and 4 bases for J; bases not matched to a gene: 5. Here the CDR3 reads CASSSWTGGADTQYF. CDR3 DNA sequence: TGTGCCAGCAGCTCGTGGACAGGGGGAGCAGATACGCAGTATTTT. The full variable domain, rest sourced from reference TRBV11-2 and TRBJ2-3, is EAGVAQSPRYKIIEKRQSVAFWCNPISGHATLYWYQQILGQGPKLLIQFQNNGVVDDSQLPKDRFSAERLKGVDSTLKIQPAKLEDSAVYLCASSSWTGGADTQYFGPGTRLTVL.

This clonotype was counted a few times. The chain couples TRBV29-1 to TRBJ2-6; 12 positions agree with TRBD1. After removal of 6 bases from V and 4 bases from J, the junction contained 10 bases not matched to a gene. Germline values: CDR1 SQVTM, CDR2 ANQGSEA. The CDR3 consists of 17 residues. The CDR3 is CSVGGGQGASGANVLTF. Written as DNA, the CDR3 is TGCAGCGTCGGTGGGGGACAGGGGGCTTCGGGGGCCAACGTCCTGACTTTC.

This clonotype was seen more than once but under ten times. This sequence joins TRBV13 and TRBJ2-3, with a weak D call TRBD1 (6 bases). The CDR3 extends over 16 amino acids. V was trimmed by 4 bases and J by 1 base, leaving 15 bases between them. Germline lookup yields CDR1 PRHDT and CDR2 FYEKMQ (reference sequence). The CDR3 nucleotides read TGTGCCAGCAGCTCCCAAGGACAGCTGGGCACAGATACGCAGTATTTT. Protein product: CASSSQGQLGTDTQYF.

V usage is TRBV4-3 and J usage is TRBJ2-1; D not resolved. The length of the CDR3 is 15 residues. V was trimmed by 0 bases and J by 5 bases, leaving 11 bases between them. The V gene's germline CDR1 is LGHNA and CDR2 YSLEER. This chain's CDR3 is CASSQEPSRHNEQFF. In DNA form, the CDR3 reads TGCGCCAGCAGCCAAGAGCCGTCCAGACACAATGAGCAGTTCTTC.

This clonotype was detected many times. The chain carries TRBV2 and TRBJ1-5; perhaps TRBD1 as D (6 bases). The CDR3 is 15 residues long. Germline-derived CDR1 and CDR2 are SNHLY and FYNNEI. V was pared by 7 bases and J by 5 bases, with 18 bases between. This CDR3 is CASTLLTGGDQPQHF. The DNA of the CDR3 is TGTGCCAGCACCCTCCTGACAGGCGGCGATCAGCCCCAGCATTTT.

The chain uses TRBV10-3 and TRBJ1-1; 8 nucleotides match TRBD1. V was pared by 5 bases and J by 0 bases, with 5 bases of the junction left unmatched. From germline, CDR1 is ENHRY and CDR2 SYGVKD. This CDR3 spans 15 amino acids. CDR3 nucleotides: TGTGCCATCAGTCGCCGACAGGGGTTGAACACTGAAGCTTTCTTT. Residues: CAISRRQGLNTEAFF.

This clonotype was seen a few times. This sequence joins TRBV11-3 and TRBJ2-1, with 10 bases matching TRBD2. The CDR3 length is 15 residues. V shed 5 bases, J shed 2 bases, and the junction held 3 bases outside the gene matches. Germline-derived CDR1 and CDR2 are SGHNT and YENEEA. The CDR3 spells CASSISGGTYNEQFF. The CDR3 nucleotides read TGTGCCAGCAGCATTAGCGGGGGGACCTACAATGAGCAGTTCTTC. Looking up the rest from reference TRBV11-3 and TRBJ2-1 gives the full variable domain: EAGVVQSPRYKIIEKKQPVAFWCNPISGHNTLYWYLQNLGQGPELLIRYENEEAVDDSQLPKDRFSAERLKGVDSTLKIQPAELGDSAVYLCASSISGGTYNEQFFGPGTRLTVL.

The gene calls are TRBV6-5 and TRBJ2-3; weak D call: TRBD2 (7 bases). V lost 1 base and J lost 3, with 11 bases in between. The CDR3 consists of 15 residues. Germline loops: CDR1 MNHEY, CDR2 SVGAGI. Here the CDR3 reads CASSYWGGRTDTQYF. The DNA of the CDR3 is TGTGCCAGCAGTTACTGGGGGGGGCGGACAGATACGCAGTATTTT.

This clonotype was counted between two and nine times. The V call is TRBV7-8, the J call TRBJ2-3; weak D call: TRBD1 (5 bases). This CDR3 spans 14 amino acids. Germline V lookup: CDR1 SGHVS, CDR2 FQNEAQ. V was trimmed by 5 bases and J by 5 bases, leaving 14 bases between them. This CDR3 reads CASSGRVFGDTQYF. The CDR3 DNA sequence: TGTGCCAGCAGCGGCAGGGTTTTCGGAGATACGCAGTATTTT.

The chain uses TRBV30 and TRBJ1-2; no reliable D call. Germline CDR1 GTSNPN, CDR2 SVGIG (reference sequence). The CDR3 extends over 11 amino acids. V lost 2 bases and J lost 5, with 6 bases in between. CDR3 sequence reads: CAWSIGYGYTF. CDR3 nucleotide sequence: TGTGCCTGGAGTATAGGGTATGGCTACACCTTC.

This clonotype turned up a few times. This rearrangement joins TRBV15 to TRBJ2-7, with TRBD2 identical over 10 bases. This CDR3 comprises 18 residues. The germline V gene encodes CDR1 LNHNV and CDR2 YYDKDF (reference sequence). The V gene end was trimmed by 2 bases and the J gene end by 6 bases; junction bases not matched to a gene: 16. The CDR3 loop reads CATSRRPSGGALLGEQYV. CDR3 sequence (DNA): TGTGCCACCAGCAGACGGCCTAGCGGGGGAGCACTCCTAGGCGAGCAGTACGTC.

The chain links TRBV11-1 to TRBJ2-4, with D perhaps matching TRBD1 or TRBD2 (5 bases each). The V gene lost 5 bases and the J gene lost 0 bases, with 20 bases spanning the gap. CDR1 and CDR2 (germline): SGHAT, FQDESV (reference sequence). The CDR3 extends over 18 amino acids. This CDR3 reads CASSTRGLQGVAKNIQYF. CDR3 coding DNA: TGTGCCAGCAGCACACGAGGGCTGCAGGGTGTAGCCAAAAACATTCAGTACTTC. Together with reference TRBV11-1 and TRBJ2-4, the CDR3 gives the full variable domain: EAEVAQSPRYKITEKSQAVAFWCDPISGHATLYWYRQILGQGPELLVQFQDESVVDDSQLPKDRFSAERLKGVDSTLKIQPAELGDSAMYLCASSTRGLQGVAKNIQYFGAGTRLSVL.

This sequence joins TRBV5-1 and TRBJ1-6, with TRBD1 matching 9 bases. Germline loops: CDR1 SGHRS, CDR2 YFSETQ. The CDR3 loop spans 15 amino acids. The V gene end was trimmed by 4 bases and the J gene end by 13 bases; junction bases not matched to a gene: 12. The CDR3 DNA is TGCGCCAGCAGCCCCCGGACAGGGGATCAAAGGCCCCTCCACTTT. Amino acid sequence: CASSPRTGDQRPLHF.

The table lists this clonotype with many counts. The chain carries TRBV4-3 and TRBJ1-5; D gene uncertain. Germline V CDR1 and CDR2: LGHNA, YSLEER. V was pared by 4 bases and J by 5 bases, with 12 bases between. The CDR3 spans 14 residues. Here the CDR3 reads CASSPVTTDQPQHF. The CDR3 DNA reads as TGCGCCAGCAGCCCGGTGACAACCGATCAGCCCCAGCATTTT.

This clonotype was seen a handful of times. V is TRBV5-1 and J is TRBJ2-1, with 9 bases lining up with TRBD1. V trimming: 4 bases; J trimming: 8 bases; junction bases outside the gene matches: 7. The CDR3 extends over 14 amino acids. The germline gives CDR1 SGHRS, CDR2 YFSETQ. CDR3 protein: CASSLGQGVDEQFF. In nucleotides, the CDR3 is TGCGCCAGCAGCCTGGGACAGGGCGTGGATGAGCAGTTCTTC.

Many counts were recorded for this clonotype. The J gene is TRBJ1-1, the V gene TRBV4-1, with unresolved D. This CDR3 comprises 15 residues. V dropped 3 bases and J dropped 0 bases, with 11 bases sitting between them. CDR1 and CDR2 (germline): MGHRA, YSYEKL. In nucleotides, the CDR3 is TGCGCCAGCAGCCAGCATGCGCTTATGAACACTGAAGCTTTCTTT. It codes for CASSQHALMNTEAFF.

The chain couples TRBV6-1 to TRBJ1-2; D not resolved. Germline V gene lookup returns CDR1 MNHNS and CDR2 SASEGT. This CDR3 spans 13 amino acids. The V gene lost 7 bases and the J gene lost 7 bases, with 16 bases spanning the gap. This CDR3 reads CASTSSSRLGYTF. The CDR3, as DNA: TGTGCCAGCACCTCGTCCTCCCGGCTTGGCTACACCTTC.

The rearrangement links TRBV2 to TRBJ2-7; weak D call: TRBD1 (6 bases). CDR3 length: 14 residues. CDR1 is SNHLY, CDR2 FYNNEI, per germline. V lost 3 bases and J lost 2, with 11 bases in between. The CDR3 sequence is CASSDRGGPYEQYV. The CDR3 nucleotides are TGTGCCAGCAGTGACAGGGGTGGACCCTACGAGCAGTACGTC.

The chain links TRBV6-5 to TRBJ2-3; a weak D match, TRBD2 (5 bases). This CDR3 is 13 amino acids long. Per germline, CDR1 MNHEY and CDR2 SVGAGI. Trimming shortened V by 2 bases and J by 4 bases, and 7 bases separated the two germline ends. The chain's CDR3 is CASSYAGPDTQYF. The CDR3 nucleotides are TGTGCCAGCAGTTACGCGGGTCCAGATACGCAGTATTTT.

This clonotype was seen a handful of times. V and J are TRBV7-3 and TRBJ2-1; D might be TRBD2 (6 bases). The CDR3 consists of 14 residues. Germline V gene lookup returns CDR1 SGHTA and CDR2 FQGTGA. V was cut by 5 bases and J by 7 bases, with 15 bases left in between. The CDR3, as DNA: TGTGCCAGCAGCCCCCTCGGGGGTTGGAATGAGCAGTTCTTC. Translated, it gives CASSPLGGWNEQFF.

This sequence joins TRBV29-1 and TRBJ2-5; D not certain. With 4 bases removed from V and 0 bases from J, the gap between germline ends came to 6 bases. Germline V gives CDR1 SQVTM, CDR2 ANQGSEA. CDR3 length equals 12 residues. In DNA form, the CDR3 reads TGCAGCGTTGTACAGAACCAAGAGACCCAGTACTTC. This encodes CSVVQNQETQYF.

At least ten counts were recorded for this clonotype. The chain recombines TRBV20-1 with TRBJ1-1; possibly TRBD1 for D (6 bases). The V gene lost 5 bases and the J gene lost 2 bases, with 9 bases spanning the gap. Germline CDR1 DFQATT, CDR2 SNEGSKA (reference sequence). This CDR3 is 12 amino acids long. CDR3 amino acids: CSAQQGNTEAFF. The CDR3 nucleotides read TGCAGTGCTCAACAGGGTAACACTGAAGCTTTCTTT.

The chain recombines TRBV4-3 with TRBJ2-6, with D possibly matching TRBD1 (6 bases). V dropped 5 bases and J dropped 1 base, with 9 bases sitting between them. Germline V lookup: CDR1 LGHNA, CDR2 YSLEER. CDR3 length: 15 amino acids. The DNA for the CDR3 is TGCGCCAGCAGCTTCGGACAGTCTGGGGCCAACGTCCTGACTTTC. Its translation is CASSFGQSGANVLTF.

For the CDR3, the DNA is TGCGCCAGCAGCCATGTGAGCGGACTAGCGGGGGGGACAGATACGCAGTATTTT. Translated, it gives CASSHVSGLAGGTDTQYF. The chain combines TRBV5-1 with TRBJ2-3; 15 bases fit TRBD2. V lost 4 bases to trimming and J lost 3 bases; unmatched junction nucleotides: 9. The CDR3 is made up of 18 amino acids. CDR1 is SGHRS and CDR2 is YFSETQ in the germline V gene.

The CDR3 reads CASSLAVGQGADTQYF. The CDR3 bases are TGTGCCAGCAGCTTAGCCGTCGGACAGGGGGCAGATACGCAGTATTTT. The chain is built from TRBV7-9 and TRBJ2-3, with 10 bases aligning to TRBD1. The V and J ends lost 0 bases and 4 bases, in that order; junction bases with no gene match: 4. The germline gives CDR1 SEHNR, CDR2 FQNEAQ (reference sequence). This CDR3 has 16 residues. The full variable domain, with the rest looked up from reference TRBV7-9 and TRBJ2-3, is DTGVSQNPRHKITKRGQNVTFRCDPISEHNRLYWYRQTLGQGPEFLTYFQNEAQLEKSRLLSDRFSAERPKGSFSTLEIQRTEQGDSAMYLCASSLAVGQGADTQYFGPGTRLTVL.

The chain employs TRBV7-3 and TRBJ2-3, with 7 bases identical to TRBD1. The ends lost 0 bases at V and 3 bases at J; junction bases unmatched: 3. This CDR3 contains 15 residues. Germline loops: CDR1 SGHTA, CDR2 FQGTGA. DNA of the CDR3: TGTGCCAGCAGCTTAACGGGGGACAGAACAGATACGCAGTATTTT. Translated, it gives CASSLTGDRTDTQYF.